Listed below are T cell receptor beta chains from one sample, sequenced in a study of CD8 T cells in ankylosing spondylitis. TCRdb used MiXCR to reprocess the 5' RACE reads, holding one entry per CDR3 protein. Of 500,000 to 550,000 distinct CDR3 sequences listed, about 12% are singletons. Sequences were obtained from blood, either unsorted or a sorted T cell fraction (not recorded which). These receptors came from a male donor with ankylosing spondylitis. The CDR3 runs from the conserved cysteine through the conserved F or W. D genes are given only for firm matches. Size is omitted from some rows. Given values are once, few, many or a class for expanded clones.

>TRBJ1-5|-|many|TRBV7-9
CASSRLQVNQPQHF
TGTGCCAGCAGCCGATTACAGGTTAATCAGCCCCAGCATTTT
>TRBJ2-3|-|few|TRBV5-5
CASTTMGSVATDTQYF
TGTGCCAGCACCACAATGGGTAGCGTAGCCACAGATACGCAGTATTTT
>TRBJ1-5|-|few|TRBV5-1
CASSPGLARGQPQHF
TGCGCCAGCAGCCCCGGCCTTGCAAGGGGTCAGCCCCAGCATTTT
>TRBJ1-1|-|-|TRBV3-1
CASSAPRAEAFF
TGTGCCAGCAGCGCACCGCGGGCAGAAGCTTTCTTT
>TRBJ2-3|TRBD2|-|TRBV7-2
CASSLLGLATDTQYF
TGTGCCAGCAGCTTATTGGGACTAGCGACAGATACGCAGTATTTT
>TRBJ2-1|TRBD2|-|TRBV29-1
CSAGTTNVQDEQFF
TGCAGCGCTGGGACTACTAATGTTCAGGATGAGCAGTTCTTC
>TRBJ2-7|-|-|TRBV7-9
CASSASDCYEQYF
TGTGCCAGCAGCGCGTCTGACTGCTACGAGCAGTACTTC
>TRBJ1-2|-|-|TRBV20-1
CSAPVEAPYGYTF
TGCAGTGCTCCGGTGGAAGCTCCCTATGGCTACACCTTC
>TRBJ1-3|TRBD1|many|TRBV5-1
CASSYGTGAGNTIYF
TGCGCCAGCAGCTATGGGACAGGGGCTGGAAACACCATATATTTT
>TRBJ2-1|TRBD2|many|TRBV20-1
CSAYLGLANEQFF
TGCAGTGCTTACCTCGGACTAGCGAATGAGCAGTTCTTC
>TRBJ2-1|-|few|TRBV20-1
CSASTGTSLSYNEQFF
TGCAGTGCTAGCACCGGGACTTCCCTATCCTACAATGAGCAGTTCTTC
>TRBJ1-1|TRBD1|-|TRBV20-1
CSAFHDREVREAFF
TGCAGTGCTTTCCATGACAGGGAGGTTCGTGAAGCTTTCTTT
>TRBJ1-1|TRBD1|-|TRBV3-1
CASSQTGDGTEAFF
TGTGCCAGCAGCCAGACAGGGGACGGCACTGAAGCTTTCTTT
>TRBJ1-1|-|-|TRBV5-6
CASSLTGLMNTEAFF
TGTGCCAGCAGCTTGACAGGGTTGATGAACACTGAAGCTTTCTTT
>TRBJ2-7|TRBD1|-|TRBV2
CASRTGTGGSYEQYF
TGTGCCAGCAGAACCGGGACAGGGGGCTCCTACGAGCAGTACTTC
>TRBJ1-1|-|few|TRBV5-1
CASSGSRNTEAFF
TGCGCCAGCAGCGGATCGAGGAACACTGAAGCTTTCTTT
>TRBJ2-3|-|-|TRBV30
CAWSGGLGADTQYF
TGTGCCTGGAGTGGGGGGCTGGGCGCAGATACGCAGTATTTT
>TRBJ2-1|-|-|TRBV24-1
CATSDLGAYNEQFF
TGTGCCACCAGTGATTTGGGAGCCTACAATGAGCAGTTCTTC
>TRBJ1-2|-|few|TRBV2
CASSNGGNYGYTF
TGTGCCAGCAGTAACGGGGGGAACTATGGCTACACCTTC
>TRBJ1-1|-|-|TRBV7-9
CASSFKGLQGLNTEAFF
TGTGCCAGCAGCTTCAAGGGATTACAGGGTTTGAACACTGAAGCTTTCTTT
>TRBJ2-5|-|-|TRBV11-1
CASSLATPEETQYF
TGTGCCAGCAGCTTAGCAACGCCTGAAGAGACCCAGTACTTC
>TRBJ2-7|TRBD2|-|TRBV14
CASSLAGAHEQYF
TGTGCCAGCAGCCTAGCGGGAGCCCACGAGCAGTACTTC